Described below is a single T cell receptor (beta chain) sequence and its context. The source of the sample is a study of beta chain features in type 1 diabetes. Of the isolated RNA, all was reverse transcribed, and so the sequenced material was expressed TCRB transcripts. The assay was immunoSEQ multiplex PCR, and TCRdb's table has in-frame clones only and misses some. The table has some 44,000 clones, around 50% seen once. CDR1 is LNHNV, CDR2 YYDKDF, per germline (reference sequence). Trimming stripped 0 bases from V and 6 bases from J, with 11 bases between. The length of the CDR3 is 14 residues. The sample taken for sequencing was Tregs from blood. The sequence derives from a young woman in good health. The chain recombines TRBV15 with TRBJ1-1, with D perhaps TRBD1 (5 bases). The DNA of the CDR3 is TGTGCCACCAGCAGAGATCGGGTGGGGCCTGAAGCTTTCTTT. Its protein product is CATSRDRVGPEAFF.